This TCR beta chain was obtained from a study of OX40 agonist ivuxolimab in advanced cancers. At the level of the study: Prior anti-PD-1, anti-PD-L1 or anti-CTLA-4 therapy was allowed; approximately 41% had some.

To note about this clone: Its antigen is as yet unknown.

Broader study findings: The CD4+ and CD8+ T cells in the blood had expanded clonally by week 6 at 0.1 to 3.0 mg/kg. Low normalized T-cell clonal expansion was additionally recorded for some nonresponders.

Data came from immunoSEQ multiplex PCR; TCRdb stores just in-frame clones and leaves some out. The sample carries under 90,000 clones, approximately 85% recorded once. V was clipped by 3 bases and J by 0 bases, with 18 bases between them. This CDR3 region has 18 residues. Looked up from germline, CDR1 is WNHNN and CDR2 is SYGVQD (reference sequence). The clonotype originates from an adult with an advanced solid tumor such as melanoma, head and neck, liver or kidney cancer. The chain combines TRBV10-1 with TRBJ1-5; D gene ambiguous. The source material was CD4+ or CD8+ T cells sorted from blood, sampled in a trial of the OX40 agonist ivuxolimab. CDR3 loop: CASSDPVSFENSNQPQHF. The CDR3 DNA reads TGCGCCAGCAGTGACCCAGTCAGCTTTGAGAATAGCAATCAGCCCCAGCATTTT.